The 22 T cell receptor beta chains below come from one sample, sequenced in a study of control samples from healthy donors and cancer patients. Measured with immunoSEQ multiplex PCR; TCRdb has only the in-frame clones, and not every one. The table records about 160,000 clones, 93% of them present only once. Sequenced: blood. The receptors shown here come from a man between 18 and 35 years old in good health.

The CDR3 nucleotides are TGTGCCAGCAGTCTCGTAAACACTGAAGCTTTCTTT. It translates to CASSLVNTEAFF. V gene TRBV28 combines with J gene TRBJ1-1; D ambiguous. Trimming removed 5 bases at V and 2 bases at J, with 6 bases between. This CDR3 is 12 amino acids long. Germline CDR1 reads MDHEN; CDR2 reads SYDVKM.

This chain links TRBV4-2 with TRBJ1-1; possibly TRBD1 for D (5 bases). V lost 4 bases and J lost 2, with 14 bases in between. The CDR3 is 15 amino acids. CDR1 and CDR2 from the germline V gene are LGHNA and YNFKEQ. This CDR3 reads CASSRKTGTNTEAFF. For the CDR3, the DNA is TGTGCCAGCAGCCGCAAAACCGGGACCAACACTGAAGCTTTCTTT.

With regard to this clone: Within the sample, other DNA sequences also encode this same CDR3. In DNA form, the CDR3 reads TGTGCCAGCAGTGATCGGGGTTACGAGCAGTACTTC. Translated, it gives CASSDRGYEQYF. This rearrangement joins TRBV2 to TRBJ2-7; D possibly corresponds to TRBD2 (5 bases). The V gene's germline CDR1 is SNHLY and CDR2 FYNNEI. V was clipped by 3 bases and J by 4 bases, with 7 bases between them. The CDR3 totals 12 residues.

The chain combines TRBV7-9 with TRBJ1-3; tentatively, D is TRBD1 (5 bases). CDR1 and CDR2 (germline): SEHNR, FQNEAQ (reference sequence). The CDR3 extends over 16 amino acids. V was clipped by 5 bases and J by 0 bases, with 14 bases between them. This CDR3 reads CASSPPGGASGNTIYF. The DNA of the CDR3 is TGTGCCAGCAGCCCGCCTGGGGGAGCCTCTGGAAACACCATATATTTT.

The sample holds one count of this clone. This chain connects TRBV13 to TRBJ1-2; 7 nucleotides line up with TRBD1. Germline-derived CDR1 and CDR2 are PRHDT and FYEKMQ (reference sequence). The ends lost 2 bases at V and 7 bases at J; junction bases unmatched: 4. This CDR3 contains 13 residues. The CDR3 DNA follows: TGTGCCAGCAGCTTACTACAGGGGACTGGCTACACCTTC. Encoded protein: CASSLLQGTGYTF. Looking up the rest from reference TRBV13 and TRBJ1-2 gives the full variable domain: AAGVIQSPRHLIKEKRETATLKCYPIPRHDTVYWYQQGPGQDPQFLISFYEKMQSDKGSIPDRFSAQQFSDYHSELNMSSLELGDSALYFCASSLLQGTGYTFGSGTRLTVV.

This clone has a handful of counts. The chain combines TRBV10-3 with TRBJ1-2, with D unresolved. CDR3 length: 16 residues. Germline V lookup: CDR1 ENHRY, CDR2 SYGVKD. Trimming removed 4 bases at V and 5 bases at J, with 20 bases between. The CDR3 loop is CAISGWIWSRGYGYTF. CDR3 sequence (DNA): TGTGCCATCAGTGGATGGATTTGGAGCCGTGGGTATGGCTACACCTTC.

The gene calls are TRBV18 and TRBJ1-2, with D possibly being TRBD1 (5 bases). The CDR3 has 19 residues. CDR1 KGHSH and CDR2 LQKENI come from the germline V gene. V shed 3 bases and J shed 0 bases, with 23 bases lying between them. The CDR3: CASSPTGEHPGTANYGYTF. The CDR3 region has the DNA TGTGCCAGCTCACCTACCGGAGAGCATCCGGGGACGGCTAACTATGGCTACACCTTC.

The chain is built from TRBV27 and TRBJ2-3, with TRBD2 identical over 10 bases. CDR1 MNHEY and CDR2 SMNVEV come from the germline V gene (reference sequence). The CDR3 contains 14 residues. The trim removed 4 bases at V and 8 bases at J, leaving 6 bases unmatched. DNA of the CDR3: TGTGCCAGCAGTTCCCCTCTAGCGGGGGTTACGCAGTATTTT. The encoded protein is CASSSPLAGVTQYF.

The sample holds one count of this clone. The CDR3 coding sequence is TGTGCCACCAGTGATAGTACAGCGTCACCCCTCCACTTT. Translated, it gives CATSDSTASPLHF. The rearrangement uses TRBV24-1 and TRBJ1-6; D ambiguous. Trimming left V 3 bases short and J 10 bases short, with 9 bases between. Germline V gene lookup returns CDR1 KGHDR and CDR2 SFDVKD. The CDR3 contains 13 residues.

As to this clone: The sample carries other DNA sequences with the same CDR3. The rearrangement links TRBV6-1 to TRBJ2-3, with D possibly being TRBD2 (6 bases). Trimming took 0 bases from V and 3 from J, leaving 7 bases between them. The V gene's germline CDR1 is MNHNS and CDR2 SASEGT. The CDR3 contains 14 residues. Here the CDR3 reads CASSEAGRTDTQYF. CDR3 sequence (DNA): TGTGCCAGCAGTGAAGCAGGGAGGACAGATACGCAGTATTTT.

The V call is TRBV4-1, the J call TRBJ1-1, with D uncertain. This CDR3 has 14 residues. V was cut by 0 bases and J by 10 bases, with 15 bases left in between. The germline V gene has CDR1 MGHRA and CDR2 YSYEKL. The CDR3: CASSQDLSLGGAFF. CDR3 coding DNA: TGCGCCAGCAGCCAAGATCTTAGTCTTGGAGGAGCTTTCTTT.

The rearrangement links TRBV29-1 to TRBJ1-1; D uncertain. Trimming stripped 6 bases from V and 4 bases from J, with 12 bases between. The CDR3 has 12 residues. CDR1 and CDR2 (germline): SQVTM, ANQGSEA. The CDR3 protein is CSVWTEGTEAFF. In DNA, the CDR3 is TGCAGCGTATGGACGGAGGGCACTGAAGCTTTCTTT. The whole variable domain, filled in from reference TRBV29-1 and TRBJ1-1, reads SAVISQKPSRDICQRGTSLTIQCQVDSQVTMMFWYRQQPGQSLTLIATANQGSEATYESGFVIDKFPISRPNLTFSTLTVSNMSPEDSSIYLCSVWTEGTEAFFGQGTRLTVV.

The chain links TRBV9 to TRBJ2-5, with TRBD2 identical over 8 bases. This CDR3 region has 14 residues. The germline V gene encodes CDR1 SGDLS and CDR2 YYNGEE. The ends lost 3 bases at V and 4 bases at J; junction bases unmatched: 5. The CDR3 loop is CASSAGLAVETQYF. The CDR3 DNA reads TGTGCCAGCAGCGCAGGACTAGCCGTAGAGACCCAGTACTTC.

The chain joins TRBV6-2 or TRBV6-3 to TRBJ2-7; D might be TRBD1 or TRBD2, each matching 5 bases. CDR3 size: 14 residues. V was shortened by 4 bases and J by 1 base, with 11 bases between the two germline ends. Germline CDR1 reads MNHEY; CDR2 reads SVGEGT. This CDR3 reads CASSFAGRSYEQYF. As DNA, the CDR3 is TGTGCCAGCAGTTTCGCAGGGAGATCCTACGAGCAGTACTTC.

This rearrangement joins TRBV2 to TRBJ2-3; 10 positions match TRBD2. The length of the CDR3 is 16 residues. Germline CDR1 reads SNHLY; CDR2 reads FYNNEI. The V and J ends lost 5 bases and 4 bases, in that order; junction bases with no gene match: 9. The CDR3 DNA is TGTGCCAGCAGTCCGATAGCGGGGGGCGGGGCAGATACGCAGTATTTT. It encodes CASSPIAGGGADTQYF.

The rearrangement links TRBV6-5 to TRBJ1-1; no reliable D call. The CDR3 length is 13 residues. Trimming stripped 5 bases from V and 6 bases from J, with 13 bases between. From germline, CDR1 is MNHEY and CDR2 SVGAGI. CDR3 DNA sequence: TGTGCCAGCAGTCGGAACCGTGGGGCTGAAGCTTTCTTT. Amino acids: CASSRNRGAEAFF.

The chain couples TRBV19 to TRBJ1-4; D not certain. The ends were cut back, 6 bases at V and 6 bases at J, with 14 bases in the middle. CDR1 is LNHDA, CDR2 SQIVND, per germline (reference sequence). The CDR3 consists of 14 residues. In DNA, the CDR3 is TGTGCCAGTAGGGACTCTGGGGAGTATGAAAAACTGTTTTTT. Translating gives CASRDSGEYEKLFF.

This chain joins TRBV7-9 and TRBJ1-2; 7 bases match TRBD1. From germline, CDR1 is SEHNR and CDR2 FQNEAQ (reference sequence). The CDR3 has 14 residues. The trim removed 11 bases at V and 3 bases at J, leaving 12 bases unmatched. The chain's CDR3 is CAWPDGQDYYGYTF. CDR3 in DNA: TGTGCCTGGCCTGACGGACAGGATTACTATGGCTACACCTTC.

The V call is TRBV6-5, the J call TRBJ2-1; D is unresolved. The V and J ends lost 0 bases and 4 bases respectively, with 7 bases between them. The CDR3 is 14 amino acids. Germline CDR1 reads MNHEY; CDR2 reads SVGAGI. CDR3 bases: TGTGCCAGCAGTTACTCAGGCAGTTACAATGAGCAGTTCTTC. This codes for CASSYSGSYNEQFF.

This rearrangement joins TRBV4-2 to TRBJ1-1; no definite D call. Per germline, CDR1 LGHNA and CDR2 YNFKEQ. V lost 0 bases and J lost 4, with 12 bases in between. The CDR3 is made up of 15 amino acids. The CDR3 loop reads CASSQDPPGSTEAFF. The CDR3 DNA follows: TGTGCCAGCAGCCAAGACCCCCCAGGCAGCACTGAAGCTTTCTTT.

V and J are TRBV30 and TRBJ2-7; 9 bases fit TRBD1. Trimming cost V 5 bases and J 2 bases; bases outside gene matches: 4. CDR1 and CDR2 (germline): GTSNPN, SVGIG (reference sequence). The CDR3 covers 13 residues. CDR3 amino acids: CAWRTGATYEQYF. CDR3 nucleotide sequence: TGTGCCTGGCGGACAGGGGCAACCTACGAGCAGTACTTC.

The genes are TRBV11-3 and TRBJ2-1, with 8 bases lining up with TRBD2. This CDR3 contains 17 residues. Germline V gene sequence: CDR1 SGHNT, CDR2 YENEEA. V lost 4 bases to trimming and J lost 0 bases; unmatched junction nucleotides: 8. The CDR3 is CASSSSGGGTSYNEQFF. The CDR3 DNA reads TGTGCCAGCAGCTCCTCCGGCGGGGGGACCTCCTACAATGAGCAGTTCTTC.